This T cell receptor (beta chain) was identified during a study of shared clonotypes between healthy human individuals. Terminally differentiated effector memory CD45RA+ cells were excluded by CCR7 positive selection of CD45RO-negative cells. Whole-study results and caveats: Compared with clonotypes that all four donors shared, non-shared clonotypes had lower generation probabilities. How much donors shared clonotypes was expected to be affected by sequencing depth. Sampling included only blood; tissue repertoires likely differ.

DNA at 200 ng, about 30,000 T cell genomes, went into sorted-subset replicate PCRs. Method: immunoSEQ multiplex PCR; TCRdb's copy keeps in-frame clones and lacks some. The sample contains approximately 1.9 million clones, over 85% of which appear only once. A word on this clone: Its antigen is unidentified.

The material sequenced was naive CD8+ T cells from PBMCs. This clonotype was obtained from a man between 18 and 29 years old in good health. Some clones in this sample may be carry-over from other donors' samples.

The CDR3 DNA is TGTGCCAGCAGACCCCGGACTTTTCAAGAGACCCAGTACTTC. As protein: CASRPRTFQETQYF. The V call is TRBV6-5, the J call TRBJ2-5; possible D gene TRBD2, 5 bases. V dropped 6 bases and J dropped 2 bases, with 13 bases sitting between them. The germline gives CDR1 MNHEY, CDR2 SVGAGI. This CDR3 has 14 residues.